This T cell receptor (beta chain) was sequenced during a study of T cell repertoires in ileal Crohn's disease (dated by TCRdb to 2018 to 2020). Context from the whole study: The median duration of disease was roughly 7.6 years, and at the time of surgery approximately 33% of patients were active smokers. Running in parallel with the study was a multicentre cohort set up to find predictors of early endoscopic recurrence following ileocolonic resection. A total of around 150 mucosal samples from some 50 patients were sequenced, collected from several sites on the surgical specimen as well as at postoperative endoscopy. Every patient underwent surgery because of a complication, which was stricturing disease in 61% of cases and penetrating disease in approximately 40%. The M6 samples were biopsies of the neoterminal ileum collected during postoperative colonoscopy. Roughly half of the patients were given postoperative therapy, with 11 receiving thiopurines and some 19 receiving anti-TNF agents. Endoscopic postoperative recurrence was defined as a Rutgeerts score above i0. The TCR repertoire was analysed in around 50 patients with Crohn's disease drawn from a prospective multicentre cohort. Here is what the overall study found, with its caveats: Postoperative endoscopy timing varied within the first year after surgery, with a median delay of roughly 6.3 months. Compared with CD4 T cells, sorted CD8 T cells held more high-frequency clones, which suggests that the mucosal expansions were mostly CD8. A significantly higher proportion of clonal expansions was observed in active smokers at surgery than in non-smokers (approximately 26% vs 20%, p=0.02). Only a subgroup of patients, of unstated size, had their mucosal CD4 and CD8 T cells sorted and sequenced. Higher percentages of high-frequency clones at the time of surgery were linked to endoscopic recurrence, and every patient with clonality above 26.8% (18/57) had recurrence.

In the case of this clone: What this receptor recognizes is not known. No much larger clonotype is one base removed from it; base qualities were not supplied.

Trimming leaves V shorter by 1 base and J shorter by 6 bases, with the junction holding 7 bases beyond the gene matches. From cysteine to phenylalanine, the CDR3 is 15 amino acids long. Only CDR3 DNA is held: 45 bases, read in frame from base 1. For CDR1 and CDR2, the germline V gene lists MGHDK and SYGVNS. Taken with the paper, the label for time point translates to: neoterminal ileum biopsy at postoperative endoscopy, about 6 months after surgery. To be eligible, patients had to be adults with ileal or ileocolonic Crohn's disease and an indication for ileocolonic resection. Whole ileal mucosal biopsies were kept frozen at -80 degrees C prior to DNA extraction. Genomic DNA was extracted from frozen whole biopsies with a TRizol-based method and quantified on a NanoDrop 2000 spectrophotometer. Roughly 550 nanograms of biopsy DNA per sample were submitted for commercial TCRB immunosequencing. Adaptive Biotechnology amplified the CDR3 regions from genomic DNA with a two-step multiplex PCR designed to control amplification bias. In the first PCR, primers covered every V and J gene segment, and in the second PCR, barcodes and Illumina adapters were added. An Illumina instrument was used to sequence the CDR3 libraries. The paper's data handling went like this. The analysis used both the pipelines supplied by the vendor and custom analysis of the raw data in R/Bioconductor with R version 3.3.0. Clonality, ranging from 0 to 1, was calculated as the inverse of the normalised Shannon entropy of all productive clones. High-frequency clones were defined as the repertoire share of the top 100 clones, retaining only clones passing a 95% confidence test. Repertoire diversity was measured with the Simpson index, and overlap between samples was measured with the Morisita-Horn index. TCRdb's version of the immuneACCESS table is confined to in-frame rearrangements and falls short of the full clone set. An unresolved V gene accounts for under half of the shortfall where checked; the remainder is of unknown origin. V, J and clone size are those of that table, while D and trimming were read from the DNA. The sample table contains 9,000 to 13,000 clones; only one count was recorded for more than 80% of them. Together, the top ten hold approximately 15% of the sample.

This sequence uses TRBV25-1 and TRBJ2-7; TRBD2 aligns with 9 central bases. The receptor was derived from an adult with Crohn's disease. The sequenced material came from ileal tissue. The CDR3 is CASSESASGKREQYF. In nucleotides, the sequence is TGTGCCAGCAGTGAATCGGCTAGCGGGAAACGCGAGCAGTACTTC.